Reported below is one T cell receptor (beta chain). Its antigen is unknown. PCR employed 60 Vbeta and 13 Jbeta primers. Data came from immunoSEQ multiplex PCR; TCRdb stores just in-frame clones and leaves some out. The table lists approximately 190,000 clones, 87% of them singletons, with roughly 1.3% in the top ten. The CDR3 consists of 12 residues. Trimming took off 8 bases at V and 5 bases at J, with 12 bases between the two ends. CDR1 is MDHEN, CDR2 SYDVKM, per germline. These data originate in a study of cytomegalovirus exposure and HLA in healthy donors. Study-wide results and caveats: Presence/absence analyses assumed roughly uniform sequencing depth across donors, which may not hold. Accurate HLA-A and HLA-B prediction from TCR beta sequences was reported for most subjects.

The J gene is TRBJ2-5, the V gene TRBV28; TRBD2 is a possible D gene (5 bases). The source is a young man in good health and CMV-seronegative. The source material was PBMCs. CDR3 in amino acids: CASGLIGETQYF. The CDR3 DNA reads TGTGCCAGCGGACTTATCGGGGAGACCCAGTACTTC.